This entry describes one T cell receptor (beta chain). This record belongs to a study of blood T cell repertoires in COVID-19. Overall study: Italy, Spain and the United States were the sources of the convalescent and acute COVID-19 samples. T cells, B-cell-depleted T cells, or PBMCs supplied cDNA or gDNA.

Source study methods: Reference gene primer amplification in the assay estimated nucleated cell counts. TCRdb's table, derived via immunoSEQ multiplex PCR, lists solely in-frame clones and lacks some. That table supplies the V and J calls and clone size; D and trimming were determined from the DNA. The table records roughly 250,000 clones, 65% to 85% of them present only once. CDR1 SGHNT and CDR2 YENEEA come from the germline V gene. The CDR3 sequence is 15 residues long. V gave up 0 bases and J gave up 5 bases; unmatched junction bases: 4. V and J are TRBV11-3 and TRBJ1-1; 9 bases map to TRBD1. This sequence originates from a human donor in a cohort sampled during active COVID-19. The sequencing input was peripheral blood. CDR3 sequence (DNA): TGTGCCAGCAGCTTAGACGGGACAGGGCGGACTGAAGCTTTCTTT. It codes for CASSLDGTGRTEAFF.